These 29 T cell receptor beta chains originate from one sample sequenced in a study of blood T cell repertoires in COVID-19. Profiling relied on immunoSEQ multiplex PCR, and the TCRdb table lists in-frame clones only, not all of them. The sample carries about 140,000 clones, 70% to 80% recorded once. Specimen: peripheral blood. These receptors were taken from a woman between 50 and 59 years old with active or convalescent COVID-19.

This clone was found a few times. The V call is TRBV28, the J call TRBJ2-7; TRBD1 might be the D (6 bases). The CDR3 extends over 15 amino acids. Germline V gives CDR1 MDHEN, CDR2 SYDVKM. V was clipped by 6 bases and J by 0 bases, with 15 bases between them. The CDR3 loop is CASRGAHRSSYEQYF. The CDR3 DNA reads as TGTGCCAGCAGGGGGGCCCACAGGAGCTCCTACGAGCAGTACTTC.

The chain employs TRBV2 and TRBJ1-1, with no clear D. The germline CDR1 and CDR2 sequences are SNHLY and FYNNEI. Trimming removed 2 bases from V and 1 base from J, with 8 bases in between. The CDR3 extends over 14 amino acids. Here the CDR3 reads CASSESRQNTEAFF. The CDR3 DNA follows: TGTGCCAGCAGTGAAAGCCGCCAGAACACTGAAGCTTTCTTT. Full variable domain (missing parts from reference TRBV2 and TRBJ1-1): EPEVTQTPSHQVTQMGQEVILRCVPISNHLYFYWYRQILGQKVEFLVSFYNNEISEKSEIFDDQFSVERPDGSNFTLKIRSTKLEDSAMYFCASSESRQNTEAFFGQGTRLTVV.

The chain combines TRBV30 with TRBJ1-2, with D possibly TRBD1 on 6 matching bases. Germline V gene lookup returns CDR1 GTSNPN and CDR2 SVGIG (reference sequence). V lost 2 bases to trimming and J lost 1 base, with 8 bases between them. The length of the CDR3 is 13 residues. The chain's CDR3 is CAWSQGSNYGYTF. CDR3 sequence (DNA): TGTGCCTGGAGTCAGGGGAGTAACTATGGCTACACCTTC.

This clone is a singleton in its sample. The chain has TRBV19 and TRBJ2-1; D call uncertain. The V and J ends lost 5 bases and 8 bases respectively, with 22 bases between them. The CDR3 extends over 16 amino acids. Germline V lookup: CDR1 LNHDA, CDR2 SQIVND (reference sequence). Written as DNA, the CDR3 is TGTGCCAGTAGTCCCCCCCTGACACGGTCGCGCGATGAGCAGTTCTTC. Translation gives CASSPPLTRSRDEQFF. The complete variable domain, with remaining parts taken from reference TRBV19 and TRBJ2-1, reads DGGITQSPKYLFRKEGQNVTLSCEQNLNHDAMYWYRQDPGQGLRLIYYSQIVNDFQKGDIAEGYSVSREKKESFPLTVTSAQKNPTAFYLCASSPPLTRSRDEQFFGPGTRLTVL.

In its sample, this clone was seen a few times. The V call is TRBV19, the J call TRBJ1-3; no reliable D call. V dropped 10 bases and J dropped 4 bases, with 11 bases sitting between them. This CDR3 contains 12 residues. The germline gives CDR1 LNHDA, CDR2 SQIVND (reference sequence). CDR3 DNA: TGTGCCACCAGGTTGTCCGGAAACACCATATATTTT. This translates into CATRLSGNTIYF. The entire variable domain, with the rest obtained from reference TRBV19 and TRBJ1-3, is as follows: DGGITQSPKYLFRKEGQNVTLSCEQNLNHDAMYWYRQDPGQGLRLIYYSQIVNDFQKGDIAEGYSVSREKKESFPLTVTSAQKNPTAFYLCATRLSGNTIYFGEGSWLTVV.

The CDR3 reads CASREVGGGEAFF. Here the CDR3 DNA reads TGTGCCAGCAGGGAAGTAGGCGGCGGCGAAGCTTTCTTT. This chain connects TRBV25-1 to TRBJ1-1; D not certain. The CDR3 runs to 13 residues. Trimming removed 6 bases at V and 8 bases at J, with 16 bases between. CDR1 is MGHDK, CDR2 SYGVNS, per germline.

The chain joins TRBV6-2 or TRBV6-3 to TRBJ1-4; TRBD1 matches 7 bases. Germline assignment: CDR1 MNHEY and CDR2 SVGEGT. V was clipped by 4 bases and J by 3 bases; unmatched bases: 8. This CDR3 has 16 residues. CDR3 DNA: TGTGCCAGCAGTTCTCCAAACAGGGGAGCTAATGAAAAACTGTTTTTT. Its translation: CASSSPNRGANEKLFF.

The rearrangement joins TRBV10-1 to TRBJ1-5, with TRBD1 as a possible D gene (6 bases). Germline assignment: CDR1 WNHNN and CDR2 SYGVQD (reference sequence). This CDR3 has 17 residues. Trimming cost V 4 bases and J 1 base, with 17 bases left between them. The chain's CDR3 is CASSVAPGAGSNQPQHF. The CDR3 DNA follows: TGCGCCAGCAGTGTTGCTCCAGGGGCTGGAAGCAATCAGCCCCAGCATTTT.

This clone was counted once. The genes are TRBV4-3 and TRBJ2-1; 7 nucleotides line up with TRBD2. The CDR3 contains 19 residues. From germline, CDR1 is LGHNA and CDR2 YSLEER. J lost 5 bases, V lost 1 base, and 17 bases had no gene match. The CDR3 sequence is CASSQVWVRFAGEHNEQFF. In nucleotides, the CDR3 is TGCGCCAGCAGCCAAGTTTGGGTGAGGTTCGCGGGAGAGCACAATGAGCAGTTCTTC.

The rearrangement joins TRBV12-3 or TRBV12-4 to TRBJ1-5, with a weak D call TRBD1 (5 bases). The CDR3 runs to 12 residues. The V end lost 7 bases, the J end lost 5 bases, and 9 bases lay between the germline ends. The CDR3 DNA is TGTGCCAGCAAATCGACAGATCAGCCCCAGCATTTT. Its protein product is CASKSTDQPQHF.

The rearrangement uses TRBV28 and TRBJ2-7; 11 nucleotides line up with TRBD2. The CDR3 is made up of 17 amino acids. In germline, CDR1 is MDHEN, CDR2 SYDVKM. V gave up 5 bases and J gave up 3 bases; unmatched junction bases: 12. The CDR3 bases are TGTGCCAGCAGTACCGGACTAGCGGGCCGAAGCAACTACGAGCAGTACTTC. It translates to CASSTGLAGRSNYEQYF.

This clone appeared once. The chain combines TRBV7-3 with TRBJ2-5; 11 nucleotides line up with TRBD2. Germline V CDR1 and CDR2: SGHTA, FQGTGA. The CDR3 consists of 16 residues. With 5 bases clipped from V and 4 bases from J, the junction kept 9 bases outside the gene matches. CDR3 coding DNA: TGTGCCAGCAGCCCGATCCTAGCGGGAGGCCCAGAGACCCAGTACTTC. Protein: CASSPILAGGPETQYF.

CDR3 in amino acids: CASSHRAGLDQPQHF. In nucleotides, the CDR3 is TGTGCCAGCAGCCACAGGGCAGGGTTAGATCAGCCCCAGCATTTT. The V gene is TRBV3-1 (or the pseudogene TRBV3-2), the J gene TRBJ1-5; tentatively, D is TRBD1 (5 bases). Trimming took 3 bases from V and 5 from J, leaving 14 bases between them. This CDR3 region has 15 residues. The germline V gene has CDR1 LGHDT and CDR2 YNNKEL (reference sequence).

This rearrangement joins TRBV2 to TRBJ1-2; D ambiguous. The V and J ends lost 7 bases and 7 bases respectively, with 19 bases between them. The CDR3 extends over 14 amino acids. Germline CDR1 is SNHLY and CDR2 is FYNNEI. CDR3 in amino acids: CASIEGRSGSGYTF. In DNA, the CDR3 is TGTGCCAGCATCGAGGGCCGTTCGGGTTCTGGCTACACCTTC.

This clone was observed many times. The rearrangement links TRBV6-6 to TRBJ1-1; possible D gene TRBD1, 5 bases. CDR1 and CDR2 from the germline V gene are MNHNY and SVGAGI (reference sequence). The CDR3 runs to 11 residues. Trimming pared 7 bases from V and 11 bases from J, leaving 14 bases between. The CDR3 DNA reads TGTGCCAGCACCGAGACAGTTGGTGCTTTCTTT. Translation: CASTETVGAFF.

The rearrangement uses TRBV7-2 and TRBJ1-2; D perhaps matches TRBD1 (6 bases). Germline-derived CDR1 and CDR2 are SGHTA and FQGNSA. The CDR3 has 12 residues. V was cut by 1 base and J by 8 bases, with 8 bases left in between. For the CDR3, the DNA is TGTGCCAGCAGCTTAGTTACAGGGGGCTACACCTTC. This sequence encodes CASSLVTGGYTF.

This clone has only a few counts. This chain links TRBV3-1 (or the pseudogene TRBV3-2) with TRBJ2-1, with D possibly TRBD1 on 6 matching bases. Trimming took off 1 base at V and 10 bases at J, with 11 bases between the two ends. Germline V gives CDR1 LGHDT, CDR2 YNNKEL (reference sequence). The CDR3 sequence is 13 residues long. The CDR3 bases are TGTGCCAGCAGCCAAGTTAGGGGGTGGGAGCAGTTCTTC. Translated: CASSQVRGWEQFF.

CDR3 DNA: TGTGCCAGCAGTCTAGCGAAGAGCTCCTACAATGAGCAGTTCTTC. Translated, it gives CASSLAKSSYNEQFF. The chain has TRBV7-9 and TRBJ2-1; D might be TRBD2 (6 bases). The V end was cut by 6 bases, the J end by 0 bases, with 12 bases between. The CDR3 has 15 residues. Looked up from germline, CDR1 is SEHNR and CDR2 is FQNEAQ (reference sequence).

The DNA of the CDR3 is TGTGCCAGCAGTCACCGACAGGGGGCAGCGGGCGTCCCCGGACTGTTTTTT. It encodes CASSHRQGAAGVPGLFF. The chain uses TRBV27 and TRBJ1-4; 10 bases are a match to TRBD1. Germline-derived CDR1 and CDR2 are MNHEY and SMNVEV (reference sequence). The CDR3 is made up of 17 amino acids. The V gene end was trimmed by 5 bases and the J gene end by 13 bases; junction bases not matched to a gene: 19.

The genes are TRBV7-2 and TRBJ2-2; TRBD2 aligns across 7 bases. Germline CDR1 is SGHTA and CDR2 is FQGNSA. The CDR3 covers 16 residues. Trimming at V came to 1 base and at J to 4 bases, leaving 6 bases not matched to a gene. Here the CDR3 reads CASSLVGGYSTGELFF. The DNA of the CDR3 is TGTGCCAGCAGCTTAGTGGGAGGGTACAGCACCGGGGAGCTGTTTTTT.

The chain recombines TRBV19 with TRBJ1-5; weak D call: TRBD1 (5 bases). V was cut by 7 bases and J by 1 base, with 17 bases left in between. Looked up from germline, CDR1 is LNHDA and CDR2 is SQIVND (reference sequence). The CDR3 runs 16 residues. This CDR3 reads CASTPGVAQSNQPQHF. CDR3 coding DNA: TGTGCCAGTACCCCGGGGGTGGCCCAAAGCAATCAGCCCCAGCATTTT.

This clone was picked up one time. This CDR3 is CASSRSSGTGSDEQYF. The CDR3 DNA is TGTGCCAGCTCACGGAGCTCCGGGACAGGGTCTGACGAGCAGTACTTC. The chain employs TRBV18 and TRBJ2-7, with 9 bases that match TRBD1. V trimming: 4 bases; J trimming: 5 bases; junction bases outside the gene matches: 12. CDR1 and CDR2 (germline): KGHSH, LQKENI. CDR3 length: 16 residues.

The gene calls are TRBV6-6 and TRBJ2-5, with 10 nucleotides matching TRBD1. CDR1 is MNHNY and CDR2 is SVGAGI in the germline V gene (reference sequence). The CDR3 spans 15 residues. V lost 1 base, J lost 3 bases, and 2 bases stayed unmatched. The CDR3 region has the DNA TGTGCCAGCAGTTACTGGGGACAGGGGAAAGAGACCCAGTACTTC. Translating gives CASSYWGQGKETQYF.

V and J are TRBV6-1 and TRBJ1-2; 9 bases are a match to TRBD1. In germline, CDR1 is MNHNS, CDR2 SASEGT. V lost 6 bases and J lost 8; bases outside the gene matches: 10. The CDR3 spans 14 residues. The CDR3 DNA reads TGTGCCAGCAGGCCAGGCACAGGGGGCGCAGGCTACACCTTC. This codes for CASRPGTGGAGYTF.

The rearrangement links TRBV6-1 to TRBJ2-2, with 8 positions matching TRBD1. The length of the CDR3 is 18 residues. With V trimmed by 4 bases and J by 0 bases, 10 bases remained unmatched. Germline CDR1 and CDR2: MNHNS and SASEGT. The CDR3 region has the DNA TGTGCCAGCAGTGGTGGACAGGGAGACGCCTCGAACACCGGGGAGCTGTTTTTT. Its protein product is CASSGGQGDASNTGELFF.

The V and J genes are TRBV5-6 and TRBJ2-3, with TRBD2 identical over 8 bases. This CDR3 contains 16 residues. From germline, CDR1 is SGHDT and CDR2 YYEEEE. Trimming cost V 3 bases and J 2 bases; bases outside gene matches: 8. As DNA, the CDR3 is TGTGCCAGCAGCTCGGGACTAGGGGGATACACAGATACGCAGTATTTT. It codes for CASSSGLGGYTDTQYF. The whole variable domain, remainder taken from reference TRBV5-6 and TRBJ2-3, is DAGVTQSPTHLIKTRGQQVTLRCSPKSGHDTVSWYQQALGQGPQFIFQYYEEEERQRGNFPDRFSGHQFPNYSSELNVNALLLGDSALYLCASSSGLGGYTDTQYFGPGTRLTVL.

This chain joins TRBV5-1 and TRBJ1-6; D is unclear. The CDR3 spans 14 residues. CDR1 and CDR2 (germline): SGHRS, YFSETQ. Trimming pared 3 bases from V and 3 bases from J, leaving 7 bases between. CDR3 sequence reads: CASSSEIYNSPLHF. Here the CDR3 DNA reads TGCGCCAGCAGCTCCGAGATCTATAATTCACCCCTCCACTTT. The complete variable domain, with remaining parts taken from reference TRBV5-1 and TRBJ1-6, reads KAGVTQTPRYLIKTRGQQVTLSCSPISGHRSVSWYQQTPGQGLQFLFEYFSETQRNKGNFPGRFSGRQFSNSRSEMNVSTLELGDSALYLCASSSEIYNSPLHFGNGTRLTVT.

Details on this clone: A junction boundary mismatches the germline segment, possibly from a read error. The rearrangement links TRBV7-8 to TRBJ2-7; TRBD1 matches at 9 bases. The CDR3 is 17 amino acids. The germline CDR1 and CDR2 sequences are SGHVS and FQNEAQ. The CDR3 region has the DNA TGTGTCAGCAGCTTAACCCCCCACAGGGGGCAAAACTACGAGCAGTACTTC. It encodes CVSSLTPHRGQNYEQYF.

This clone appeared a few times. The genes are TRBV7-2 and TRBJ2-3; D perhaps matches TRBD1 (6 bases). The CDR3 has 13 amino acids. V was cut by 2 bases and J by 4 bases, with 7 bases left in between. The germline V gene has CDR1 SGHTA and CDR2 FQGNSA. CDR3 sequence reads: CASSLQGSDTQYF. CDR3 bases: TGTGCCAGCAGCTTACAGGGGTCAGATACGCAGTATTTT.